Presented here are 30 T cell receptor beta chains from one specimen sequenced in a study of blood T cell repertoires in COVID-19 (dated by TCRdb to 2019 to 2021). The library relied on the immunoSEQ multiplex PCR assay. TCRdb retrieved this table from immuneACCESS and kept in-frame rearrangements only. Not all clones are present; in checked studies, unresolved V genes account for under half, and no reason is known for the remainder. The sample profile shows 130,000 or so clones; around 82% of them were found once. The leading ten clones occupy more than 1.3% of the sample. The source material was peripheral blood. These receptors came from a man between 60 and 75 years old with acute or convalescent COVID-19.

The chain recombines TRBV6-4 with TRBJ1-2; D not certain. The CDR3 runs 12 residues. Germline V gives CDR1 MRHNA, CDR2 SNTAGT. Deletions cut 6 bases from V and 9 bases from J, with 14 bases between. This CDR3 is CASSNGLFSYTF. CDR3 DNA: TGTGCCAGCAGCAACGGACTTTTTAGCTACACCTTC.

This rearrangement joins TRBV7-8 to TRBJ2-7; D gene unclear. V was cut by 1 base and J by 2 bases, with 18 bases left in between. Germline CDR1 SGHVS, CDR2 FQNEAQ. The CDR3 length is 17 residues. The CDR3 nucleotides are TGTGCCAGCAGCTTAGGCCTCCACCTAATTAACCCCTACGAGCAGTACTTC. The encoded protein is CASSLGLHLINPYEQYF. Based on the CDR3 plus reference TRBV7-8 and TRBJ2-7, the full variable domain is GAGVSQSPRYKVAKRGQDVALRCDPISGHVSLFWYQQALGQGPEFLTYFQNEAQLDKSGLPSDRFFAERPEGSVSTLKIQRTQQEDSAVYLCASSLGLHLINPYEQYFGPGTRLTVT.

The J gene is TRBJ2-7, the V gene TRBV3-1 (or the pseudogene TRBV3-2); possible D gene TRBD2, 5 bases. V lost 0 bases, J lost 2 bases, and 14 bases lay in between. From germline, CDR1 is LGHDT and CDR2 YNNKEL (reference sequence). CDR3 length: 16 amino acids. CDR3 coding DNA: TGTGCCAGCAGCCAAGAGAGGCAGCGGATGCCCTACGAGCAGTACTTC. Protein: CASSQERQRMPYEQYF.

The chain has TRBV6-2 or TRBV6-3 and TRBJ2-5; weak D call: TRBD2 (6 bases). V shed 6 bases and J shed 4 bases, with 15 bases lying between them. The CDR3 is 14 amino acids. From germline, CDR1 is MNHEY and CDR2 SVGEGT. Here the CDR3 DNA reads TGTGCCAGCAGCTCATGGGAGGAACGAGAGACCCAGTACTTC. Its translation is CASSSWEERETQYF.

The chain has TRBV5-4 and TRBJ2-5, with TRBD2 matching over 12 bases. This CDR3 contains 17 residues. In germline, CDR1 is SGHNT, CDR2 YYREEE (reference sequence). The V and J ends lost 4 bases and 4 bases, in that order; junction bases with no gene match: 11. This chain's CDR3 is CASSPGLAGSRGETQYF. The DNA for the CDR3 is TGTGCCAGCAGCCCCGGACTAGCGGGGAGCCGAGGAGAGACCCAGTACTTC.

The chain links TRBV15 to TRBJ2-5; possible D gene TRBD1, 5 bases. This CDR3 is 14 amino acids long. Trimming left V 0 bases short and J 3 bases short, with 8 bases between. Germline CDR1 LNHNV, CDR2 YYDKDF (reference sequence). The CDR3 loop reads CATSRDKTEETQYF. In DNA form, the CDR3 reads TGTGCCACCAGCAGAGATAAGACAGAAGAGACCCAGTACTTC.

The chain is built from TRBV6-6 and TRBJ2-7; tentatively, D is TRBD1 (6 bases). In germline, CDR1 is MNHNY, CDR2 SVGAGI (reference sequence). V was trimmed by 5 bases and J by 0 bases, leaving 23 bases between them. This CDR3 is built from 18 residues. The CDR3 DNA sequence: TGTGCCAGCAGTCTCAGACTCGCGGACAGTGGGTTCTCCTACGAGCAGTACTTC. It codes for CASSLRLADSGFSYEQYF.

This rearrangement joins TRBV14 to TRBJ1-6; 8 bases are shared with TRBD1. Germline V lookup: CDR1 SGHDN, CDR2 FVKESK. This CDR3 comprises 15 residues. J lost 14 bases, V lost 4 bases, and 13 bases had no gene match. CDR3 nucleotides: TGTGCCAGCAGCCCCGGGGGACAGGTATATTCTTCCCTCCACTTT. Residues: CASSPGGQVYSSLHF. The full variable domain, in which reference TRBV14 and TRBJ1-6 provide the parts outside the CDR3, is EAGVTQFPSHSVIEKGQTVTLRCDPISGHDNLYWYRRVMGKEIKFLLHFVKESKQDESGMPNNRFLAERTGGTYSTLKVQPAELEDSGVYFCASSPGGQVYSSLHFGNGTRLTVT.

With respect to this clone: The germline gene is not matched at one end of the junction; a read error may be the cause. The chain couples TRBV5-1 to TRBJ2-2; 7 positions agree with TRBD1. The CDR3 length is 13 residues. CDR1 SGHRS and CDR2 YFSETQ come from the germline V gene. The CDR3 protein is CASSLAGAGGLFF. CDR3 DNA: TGCGCCAGCAGCTTGGCCGGGGCAGGGGGGCTGTTTTTT.

This chain uses TRBV5-1 with TRBJ2-3; tentatively, D is TRBD1 (5 bases). This CDR3 is 13 amino acids long. The germline V gene encodes CDR1 SGHRS and CDR2 YFSETQ. V was shortened by 1 base and J by 4 bases, with 7 bases between the two germline ends. CDR3 region: CASSLQGSDTQYF. DNA for the CDR3: TGCGCCAGCAGCTTGCAGGGCTCAGATACGCAGTATTTT.

This clone was detected only a few times. This chain uses TRBV4-1 with TRBJ2-1, with D possibly being TRBD2 (6 bases). V lost 6 bases and J lost 6, with 15 bases in between. The CDR3 extends over 14 amino acids. Germline V lookup: CDR1 MGHRA, CDR2 YSYEKL. The CDR3 bases are TGCGCCAGCAGTCCACGGGAGTCCGTCAATGAGCAGTTCTTC. Its protein is CASSPRESVNEQFF.

This rearrangement joins TRBV6-5 to TRBJ1-2, with D tentatively TRBD1 (5 bases). The CDR3 sequence is 12 residues long. Germline assignment: CDR1 MNHEY and CDR2 SVGAGI. Trimming cost V 8 bases and J 3 bases, with 10 bases left between them. CDR3 amino acids: CASSLGHYGYTF. The CDR3 DNA sequence: TGTGCCAGCTCTCTGGGGCACTATGGCTACACCTTC.

This clone was seen just once. V and J are TRBV5-4 and TRBJ1-2; 9 nucleotides line up with TRBD1. Germline loops: CDR1 SGHNT, CDR2 YYREEE (reference sequence). The CDR3 is 14 amino acids. V lost 2 bases, J lost 7 bases, and 6 bases stayed unmatched. The CDR3 region is CASSFFTGGFGYTF. The DNA of the CDR3 is TGTGCCAGCAGCTTTTTCACAGGGGGCTTTGGCTACACCTTC.

The chain carries TRBV6-5 and TRBJ1-1; TRBD1 matches 10 bases. Germline-derived CDR1 and CDR2 are MNHEY and SVGAGI. The J segment lost 5 bases and the V segment lost 7 bases, leaving 7 bases of the junction unmatched. The CDR3 contains 14 residues. The CDR3 is CASTRGTGVTEAFF. CDR3 bases: TGTGCCAGCACTCGAGGGACAGGGGTAACTGAAGCTTTCTTT.

The V gene is TRBV11-2, the J gene TRBJ2-1; 11 nucleotides match TRBD2. The CDR3 has 16 residues. J gave up 7 bases and V 5 bases, and 10 bases lay outside the gene matches. From germline, CDR1 is SGHAT and CDR2 FQNNGV. CDR3 amino acids: CASSIISGGAGNEQFF. CDR3 in DNA: TGTGCCAGCAGCATCATTAGCGGGGGGGCCGGTAATGAGCAGTTCTTC.

V is TRBV2 and J is TRBJ1-5, with 7 bases fitting TRBD1. This CDR3 region has 18 residues. Trimming at V came to 6 bases and at J to 0 bases, leaving 14 bases not matched to a gene. Germline V lookup: CDR1 SNHLY, CDR2 FYNNEI. CDR3 in DNA: TGTGCCAGCAGCTTAGACCGGACAGGCGAGTTTAGCAATCAGCCCCAGCATTTT. Amino acid sequence: CASSLDRTGEFSNQPQHF.

The genes are TRBV10-3 and TRBJ2-7; 9 bases match TRBD1. From germline, CDR1 is ENHRY and CDR2 SYGVKD. Unmatched junction bases numbered 7, after V lost 3 bases and J lost 7 bases. The CDR3 extends over 14 amino acids. The CDR3 reads CAISEQGAAGEQYF. As DNA, the CDR3 is TGTGCCATCAGTGAACAGGGGGCGGCGGGAGAGCAGTACTTC.

This chain uses TRBV10-3 with TRBJ2-1; the match to TRBD2 covers 12 bases. CDR3 length equals 14 residues. V gave up 4 bases and J gave up 8 bases; unmatched junction bases: 3. Germline CDR1 reads ENHRY; CDR2 reads SYGVKD. The CDR3: CAISASGRADEQFF. The CDR3 nucleotides are TGTGCCATCAGTGCTAGCGGGAGGGCTGATGAGCAGTTCTTC.

This rearrangement joins TRBV14 to TRBJ2-3; D is possibly TRBD1 (5 bases). CDR3 length equals 16 residues. Trimming stripped 2 bases from V and 2 bases from J, with 14 bases between. Germline CDR1 and CDR2: SGHDN and FVKESK. The CDR3 DNA sequence: TGTGCCAGCAGCCAAATAGGGGCTTCGTACACAGATACGCAGTATTTT. Its translation: CASSQIGASYTDTQYF.

This chain joins TRBV3-1 (or the pseudogene TRBV3-2) and TRBJ2-2, with D possibly matching TRBD2 (6 bases). Per germline, CDR1 LGHDT and CDR2 YNNKEL (reference sequence). The CDR3 extends over 16 amino acids. V lost 4 bases and J lost 5, with 17 bases in between. This CDR3 reads CASSLTTGVITGELFF. CDR3 sequence (DNA): TGTGCCAGCAGCCTAACAACGGGGGTAATTACCGGGGAGCTGTTTTTT.

This chain connects TRBV7-3 to TRBJ2-3; D is possibly TRBD2 (6 bases). This CDR3 spans 17 amino acids. Between the trimmed V and J ends, which lost 1 base and 4 bases, there was a span of 18 bases. In germline, CDR1 is SGHTA, CDR2 FQGTGA. The CDR3 here is CASSLIGAGPGADTQYF. The CDR3 region has the DNA TGTGCCAGCAGCTTAATCGGCGCGGGGCCTGGCGCAGATACGCAGTATTTT.

V usage is TRBV9 and J usage is TRBJ1-3; a possible D gene is TRBD1 (6 bases). V gave up 3 bases and J gave up 2 bases, with 9 bases separating them. This CDR3 is 14 amino acids long. The V gene's germline CDR1 is SGDLS and CDR2 YYNGEE. The CDR3 DNA is TGTGCCAGCAGCGCCACAGGGACTGGAAACACCATATATTTT. This sequence encodes CASSATGTGNTIYF.

The chain uses TRBV29-1 and TRBJ2-1, with a weak D call TRBD2 (6 bases). The CDR3 consists of 13 residues. The germline CDR1 and CDR2 sequences are SQVTM and ANQGSEA. The germline V and J ends were trimmed by 6 bases and 3 bases, with 12 bases remaining between them. The CDR3, as DNA: TGCAGCGTCGGGACTCAAAGCTACAATGAGCAGTTCTTC. This sequence encodes CSVGTQSYNEQFF.

This chain connects TRBV2 to TRBJ1-1; 12 bases match TRBD1. CDR3 length: 15 amino acids. From germline, CDR1 is SNHLY and CDR2 FYNNEI. V dropped 8 bases and J dropped 1; count of bases not matched to a gene: 5. The DNA of the CDR3 is TGTGCCAGCGGGGGGACAGGGGGCAAGAACACTGAAGCTTTCTTT. This encodes CASGGTGGKNTEAFF.

This chain joins TRBV7-2 and TRBJ2-3; TRBD2 aligns across 9 bases. V was pared by 1 base and J by 7 bases, with 3 bases of the junction left unmatched. CDR1 is SGHTA and CDR2 is FQGNSA in the germline V gene. There are 14 residues in the CDR3. CDR3 nucleotides: TGTGCCAGCAGCTTAGTAGCGGGGGCCTATACGCAGTATTTT. As protein: CASSLVAGAYTQYF.

This rearrangement joins TRBV12-3 or TRBV12-4 to TRBJ2-7, with 9 bases fitting TRBD1. J was trimmed by 7 bases and V by 5 bases; bases with no gene match: 6. The CDR3 has 13 amino acids. CDR3 protein: CASSAGTGREQYF. The DNA of the CDR3 is TGTGCCAGCAGTGCCGGGACAGGGAGAGAGCAGTACTTC.

The count of this clone is one. The chain combines TRBV19 with TRBJ1-5; 8 bases are a match to TRBD1. The CDR3 runs 15 residues. V shed 5 bases and J 1 base; nucleotides not matched to a gene: 4. CDR1 is LNHDA, CDR2 SQIVND, per germline (reference sequence). The CDR3 region has the DNA TGTGCCAGTAGTGCCGGACAGGGAAGCAATCAGCCCCAGCATTTT. Translating it yields CASSAGQGSNQPQHF.

The chain couples TRBV5-1 to TRBJ1-4; the match to TRBD1 covers 7 bases. Germline CDR1 is SGHRS and CDR2 is YFSETQ. This CDR3 has 17 residues. The J segment lost 8 bases and the V segment lost 4 bases, leaving 17 bases of the junction unmatched. As DNA, the CDR3 is TGCGCCAGCAGCCTGAGGGTTCGGACAGGCCTTGGGGAAAAACTGTTTTTT. Translating it yields CASSLRVRTGLGEKLFF. Together with reference TRBV5-1 and TRBJ1-4, the CDR3 gives the full variable domain: KAGVTQTPRYLIKTRGQQVTLSCSPISGHRSVSWYQQTPGQGLQFLFEYFSETQRNKGNFPGRFSGRQFSNSRSEMNVSTLELGDSALYLCASSLRVRTGLGEKLFFGSGTQLSVL.

This clone was counted a few times. The gene calls are TRBV27 and TRBJ1-6; 9 bases align to TRBD1. The ends lost 6 bases at V and 13 bases at J; junction bases unmatched: 10. This CDR3 is 14 amino acids long. Germline CDR1 and CDR2: MNHEY and SMNVEV (reference sequence). The CDR3, as DNA: TGTGCCAGCAGATCCGGGACAGGGTGGGATCCCCTCCACTTT. Protein product: CASRSGTGWDPLHF.

The chain couples TRBV11-2 to TRBJ2-1; 12 bases agree with TRBD2. The V gene's germline CDR1 is SGHAT and CDR2 FQNNGV. The CDR3 totals 18 residues. V lost 2 bases, J lost 4 bases, and 9 bases stayed unmatched. The CDR3 DNA reads as TGTGCCAGCAGCTTAAGACTAGCGGGAGCGACTATATACAATGAGCAGTTCTTC. This gives the protein CASSLRLAGATIYNEQFF.